This T cell receptor (beta chain) is drawn from a study of blood T cell repertoires in COVID-19. About the research overall: Acute and convalescent COVID-19 samples came from the United States, Italy and Spain. The analysed material was cDNA or gDNA that came from T cells, B-cell-depleted T cells, or PBMCs.

This clone turned up a few times. Trimming cost V 7 bases and J 9 bases, with 41 bases left between them. The CDR3 contains 21 residues. Germline-derived CDR1 and CDR2 are MNHEY and SMNVEV (reference sequence). In the source study's methods: Reference gene primer amplification gave nucleated cell count estimates. Some clones are missing from TCRdb's copy, which holds only in-frame ones; the method was immunoSEQ multiplex PCR. The DNA gave D and trimming, while V, J and clone size come from that table. The sample consists of 150,000 to 200,000 clones, 85% of them appearing once. Sample: peripheral blood. This receptor was obtained from a human donor with acute or convalescent COVID-19. The donor label of this sample is uncertain. The rearrangement uses TRBV27 and TRBJ2-3; a weak D match, TRBD1 (8 bases). The CDR3 region has the DNA TGTGCCAGCAATCCCCAAAGCTTCAGGACAGGGCCGCCGGGACTACTTGGAACGCAGTATTTT. Its translation: CASNPQSFRTGPPGLLGTQYF.